Presented here are 20 T cell receptor beta chains from one specimen sequenced in a study of cytomegalovirus exposure and HLA in healthy donors (dated by TCRdb to between 2016 and 2019). The library came from the immunoSEQ multiplex PCR assay. The multiplex PCR relied on a mix of 60 forward primers for TCR Vbeta segments and 13 reverse primers for TCR Jbeta segments. As stored in TCRdb, this immuneACCESS dataset retains in-frame rearrangements with V and J assigned. A fraction of the clones does not appear; measured against another copy, unresolved V genes explain less than half of the discrepancy, and the remainder lacks a known reason. The sample table shows about 150,000 clones, and about 80% are seen once. The top ten hold roughly 13% of the sample. The source material was PBMCs. The receptor source for this set is a man younger than 40 in good health and CMV-seropositive.

This clone occurred once. V and J are TRBV7-6 and TRBJ2-7, with D tentatively TRBD2 (6 bases). This CDR3 comprises 15 residues. CDR1 is SGHVS, CDR2 FNYEAQ, per germline. V shed 6 bases and J shed 3 bases, with 18 bases lying between them. CDR3 region: CASSQFLGGFYEQYF. CDR3 DNA: TGTGCCAGCAGTCAATTCTTGGGGGGATTCTACGAGCAGTACTTC.

For the CDR3, the DNA is TGTGCCAGCAGCGCCGAACGGGACACTGAAGCTTTCTTT. Residues: CASSAERDTEAFF. This chain connects TRBV4-2 to TRBJ1-1; D is unclear. CDR1 is LGHNA and CDR2 is YNFKEQ in the germline V gene. V shed 5 bases and J shed 3 bases, with 10 bases lying between them. The CDR3 covers 13 residues.

This clone was detected once. V usage is TRBV18 and J usage is TRBJ2-3; D might be TRBD1 (5 bases). The CDR3 has 15 amino acids. Germline CDR1 and CDR2: KGHSH and LQKENI. The V and J ends lost 1 base and 0 bases respectively, with 8 bases between them. In DNA form, the CDR3 reads TGTGCCAGCTCACCACTCCAGGGTAGCACAGATACGCAGTATTTT. This codes for CASSPLQGSTDTQYF.

The gene calls are TRBV28 and TRBJ1-5; 10 nucleotides agree with TRBD1. This CDR3 has 18 amino acids. Germline CDR1 is MDHEN and CDR2 is SYDVKM. Losses at the gene ends were 5 bases for V and 2 bases for J; bases not matched to a gene: 12. The CDR3 region has the DNA TGTGCCAGCAGTGCGCCGGGACAGGGGATTAATGGCAATCAGCCCCAGCATTTT. Its protein is CASSAPGQGINGNQPQHF.

This clone was recorded a few times. The chain uses TRBV9 and TRBJ2-2; 10 positions match TRBD2. In germline, CDR1 is SGDLS, CDR2 YYNGEE. The CDR3 loop spans 17 amino acids. The V and J ends lost 0 bases and 2 bases, in that order; junction bases with no gene match: 4. CDR3 region: CASSVGGLAENTGELFF. As DNA, the CDR3 is TGTGCCAGCAGCGTAGGAGGACTAGCGGAAAACACCGGGGAGCTGTTTTTT.

The gene calls are TRBV5-1 and TRBJ2-4; 8 bases line up with TRBD1. Germline CDR1 reads SGHRS; CDR2 reads YFSETQ. Trimming removed 4 bases from V and 5 bases from J; junction bases left unmatched: 8. The CDR3 sequence is 15 residues long. CDR3 sequence reads: CASSPGTGRENIQYF. The CDR3 coding sequence is TGCGCCAGCAGCCCAGGGACAGGCAGGGAAAACATTCAGTACTTC. Variable domain in full (rest from reference TRBV5-1 and TRBJ2-4): KAGVTQTPRYLIKTRGQQVTLSCSPISGHRSVSWYQQTPGQGLQFLFEYFSETQRNKGNFPGRFSGRQFSNSRSEMNVSTLELGDSALYLCASSPGTGRENIQYFGAGTRLSVL.

The V call is TRBV5-6, the J call TRBJ2-7; 9 nucleotides match TRBD1. V lost 3 bases and J lost 1; bases outside the gene matches: 5. CDR3 size: 15 residues. The germline CDR1 and CDR2 sequences are SGHDT and YYEEEE. CDR3 sequence (DNA): TGTGCCAGCAGCTCGGGACAGGGAGCGTCCTACGAGCAGTACTTC. This encodes CASSSGQGASYEQYF.

This clone was counted once. This chain connects TRBV4-2 to TRBJ1-2; D is unresolved. Germline V lookup: CDR1 LGHNA, CDR2 YNFKEQ. The length of the CDR3 is 15 residues. Trimming took off 0 bases at V and 2 bases at J, with 10 bases between the two ends. The CDR3 DNA sequence: TGTGCCAGCAGCCAAGATCACAGCTTAAACTATGGCTACACCTTC. It encodes CASSQDHSLNYGYTF.

The chain has TRBV7-2 and TRBJ2-1, with D perhaps matching TRBD1 (6 bases). The CDR3 consists of 14 residues. V lost 1 base to trimming and J lost 3 bases, with 7 bases between them. Germline assignment: CDR1 SGHTA and CDR2 FQGNSA. CDR3 DNA: TGTGCCAGCAGCTTAGGAGGGGGCTACAATGAGCAGTTCTTC. It specifies CASSLGGGYNEQFF.

CDR3 sequence reads: CASSLAGNEQTQYF. The CDR3 DNA reads TGCGCCAGCAGCTTGGCGGGGAACGAACAGACCCAGTACTTC. The chain links TRBV5-1 to TRBJ2-5; a weak D match, TRBD2 (5 bases). Trimming shortened V by 0 bases and J by 6 bases, and 12 bases separated the two germline ends. This CDR3 is 14 amino acids long. Germline assignment: CDR1 SGHRS and CDR2 YFSETQ.

The rearrangement uses TRBV5-6 and TRBJ2-2; possible D gene TRBD1, 5 bases. CDR1 is SGHDT, CDR2 YYEEEE, per germline. The CDR3 contains 15 residues. V dropped 1 base and J dropped 3 bases, with 10 bases sitting between them. The CDR3 DNA is TGTGCCAGCAGCTTGAGCCCAGGGCACACCGGGGAGCTGTTTTTT. Its translation: CASSLSPGHTGELFF.

The gene calls are TRBV11-2 and TRBJ1-1; D ambiguous. There are 15 residues in the CDR3. Trimming cost V 0 bases and J 0 bases, with 8 bases left between them. Germline assignment: CDR1 SGHAT and CDR2 FQNNGV. In DNA form, the CDR3 reads TGTGCCAGCAGCTTAGATCGAGGGTTGAACACTGAAGCTTTCTTT. Its protein is CASSLDRGLNTEAFF.

The chain combines TRBV29-1 with TRBJ2-6; no reliable D call. There are 13 residues in the CDR3. The V end was cut by 2 bases, the J end by 2 bases, with 4 bases between. Germline V gives CDR1 SQVTM, CDR2 ANQGSEA. The CDR3 DNA follows: TGCAGCGTTGAACAGGCTGGGGCCAACGTCCTGACTTTC. Translated: CSVEQAGANVLTF. Drawing the rest from reference TRBV29-1 and TRBJ2-6, the complete variable domain is SAVISQKPSRDICQRGTSLTIQCQVDSQVTMMFWYRQQPGQSLTLIATANQGSEATYESGFVIDKFPISRPNLTFSTLTVSNMSPEDSSIYLCSVEQAGANVLTFGAGSRLTVL.

The rearrangement links TRBV2 to TRBJ1-1; a weak D match, TRBD1 (6 bases). Germline V gene lookup returns CDR1 SNHLY and CDR2 FYNNEI. V was pared by 4 bases and J by 1 base, with 10 bases between. This CDR3 contains 14 residues. The CDR3 loop is CASSGDTRNTEAFF. The CDR3 DNA reads as TGTGCCAGCAGTGGGGACACCAGGAACACTGAAGCTTTCTTT.

The rearrangement links TRBV18 to TRBJ2-5, with 10 nucleotides matching TRBD2. The J call could be wrong; TRBJ2-7 is a better fit for the DNA end. This CDR3 has 14 residues. The germline V gene has CDR1 KGHSH and CDR2 LQKENI. For the CDR3, the DNA is TGTGCCAGCTCACCTAGCGGGAGGAGCGACGAGCAGTACTTC. Its protein is CASSPSGRSDEQYF.

V gene TRBV9 combines with J gene TRBJ1-1, with D possibly matching TRBD1 (6 bases). V was cut by 0 bases and J by 1 base, with 22 bases left in between. The length of the CDR3 is 19 residues. CDR1 is SGDLS, CDR2 YYNGEE, per germline. In DNA, the CDR3 is TGTGCCAGCAGCGTAGAGGGGGTGTTGGGGGCGGAAGGGAACACTGAAGCTTTCTTT. It codes for CASSVEGVLGAEGNTEAFF.

V is TRBV7-3 and J is TRBJ2-6; weak D call: TRBD2 (5 bases). Germline V gene sequence: CDR1 SGHTA, CDR2 FQGTGA. The CDR3 is made up of 15 amino acids. V dropped 4 bases and J dropped 0 bases, with 7 bases sitting between them. The CDR3 loop reads CASSSGDSGANVLTF. CDR3 in DNA: TGTGCCAGCAGCTCCGGGGACTCTGGGGCCAACGTCCTGACTTTC.

This clone was found a few times. V is TRBV30 and J is TRBJ2-3; 8 bases agree with TRBD2. The V and J ends lost 2 bases and 3 bases, in that order; junction bases with no gene match: 7. The CDR3 has 15 amino acids. Germline CDR1 is GTSNPN and CDR2 is SVGIG (reference sequence). CDR3 sequence (DNA): TGTGCCTGGAGTTGGAGCGGGAGAATGACAGATACGCAGTATTTT. Amino acid sequence: CAWSWSGRMTDTQYF.

The chain uses TRBV19 and TRBJ1-1; D not certain. The V gene lost 5 bases and the J gene lost 1 base, with 8 bases spanning the gap. This CDR3 is built from 13 residues. CDR1 is LNHDA and CDR2 is SQIVND in the germline V gene (reference sequence). The CDR3 loop reads CASSLGRNTEAFF. The CDR3 DNA sequence: TGTGCCAGTAGTCTTGGCAGGAACACTGAAGCTTTCTTT.

The chain couples TRBV15 to TRBJ2-1, with 7 nucleotides matching TRBD2. The ends lost 0 bases at V and 7 bases at J; junction bases unmatched: 6. The CDR3 consists of 15 residues. CDR1 and CDR2 from the germline V gene are LNHNV and YYDKDF (reference sequence). CDR3 DNA: TGTGCCACCAGCAGAGATTGGGGACTAAAGAATGAGCAGTTCTTC. This encodes CATSRDWGLKNEQFF.